The clone carrying this TCR beta chain has a count of ten or more. As to time point: patch test 3, about 24 weeks after DPC sensitization. The treatment here: therapeutic diphenylcyclopropenone sensitization with weekly scalp DPC. These data originate in a study of human T cells and chemical hapten exposure. Study-wide background: Minor volume differences among pooled libraries chiefly drove per-sample TCR yield variation.

One entry per CDR3 protein results from TCRdb running MiXCR on the RACE reads. The table records under 75,000 distinct CDR3 sequences, 11% of them present only once. CDR1 and CDR2 from the germline V gene are KGHSH and LQKENI. The trim removed 4 bases at V and 4 bases at J, leaving 2 bases unmatched. This CDR3 spans 14 amino acids. The source is a woman in her 50s with alopecia areata. Some clones in this sample may be carry-over from other donors' samples. Sequenced here: whole blood, sampled in connection with sensitization to the hapten diphenylcyclopropenone (DPC). This sequence joins TRBV18 and TRBJ2-3, with TRBD1 identical over 10 bases. CDR3 DNA sequence: TGTGCCAGCTCACGACAGGGGGCCGCAGATACGCAGTATTTT. It yields the protein CASSRQGAADTQYF.